The source of this T cell receptor beta chain is a study of T cell changes during pregnancy in multiple sclerosis. The method was immunoSEQ multiplex PCR; TCRdb's version includes in-frame clones alone and lacks a portion of them. The sample consists of 80,000 to 100,000 clones, over 80% of them appearing once. The CDR3 totals 13 residues. CDR1 is SGHDN and CDR2 is FVKESK in the germline V gene. J lost 4 bases, V lost 5 bases, and 3 bases had no gene match. The input for sequencing was peripheral blood, taken in the first trimester of pregnancy. This sequence joins TRBV14 and TRBJ2-5; TRBD1 matches 8 bases. The source is a female donor with multiple sclerosis, enrolled in a pregnancy study. DNA for the CDR3: TGTGCCAGCAGCATCCAGGGGGCAGAGACCCAGTACTTC. Translation gives CASSIQGAETQYF.